These 5 T cell receptor beta chains came from one sample sequenced in a study of Tregs in tolerant kidney transplant recipients. Profiling relied on immunoSEQ multiplex PCR, and the TCRdb table lists in-frame clones only, not all of them. The sample includes about 240,000 clones, 80% to 85% seen only once; the top ten take over 0.5%. Material for sequencing was CD4+ T cells from blood. These receptors all come from a human donor in good health.

This CDR3 reads CASSEYQEGGNTIYF. CDR3 DNA: TGTGCCAGCAGTGAATACCAGGAAGGGGGAAACACCATATATTTT. This chain uses TRBV2 with TRBJ1-3; D gene uncertain. The CDR3 loop spans 15 amino acids. Trimming stripped 2 bases from V and 4 bases from J, with 12 bases between. The germline V gene encodes CDR1 SNHLY and CDR2 FYNNEI.

To note about this clone: Different DNA sequences within this sample yield the same CDR3. This chain uses TRBV29-1 with TRBJ2-1; D might be TRBD1 (7 bases). Trimming removed 3 bases at V and 6 bases at J, with 12 bases between. Germline CDR1 SQVTM, CDR2 ANQGSEA. CDR3 length: 13 amino acids. Written as DNA, the CDR3 is TGCAGCGTTGAGGGTCAGGGGGGCAATGAGCAGTTCTTC. Its protein product is CSVEGQGGNEQFF.

To note about this clone: This sample also contains other DNA sequences that code for the same CDR3. This chain connects TRBV9 to TRBJ1-1; TRBD1 aligns across 9 bases. CDR1 is SGDLS and CDR2 is YYNGEE in the germline V gene. Trimming at V came to 0 bases and at J to 5 bases, leaving 2 bases not matched to a gene. The CDR3 loop spans 14 amino acids. The CDR3 protein is CASSVGGQGTEAFF. CDR3 nucleotide sequence: TGTGCCAGCAGCGTAGGGGGACAGGGAACTGAAGCTTTCTTT.

This chain uses TRBV4-1 with TRBJ2-5; TRBD2 agrees at 12 bases. The CDR3 contains 17 residues. The ends lost 0 bases at V and 2 bases at J; junction bases unmatched: 4. The germline CDR1 and CDR2 sequences are MGHRA and YSYEKL. CDR3 sequence: CASSQDRTSGAQETQYF. Written as DNA, the CDR3 is TGCGCCAGCAGCCAAGATAGGACTAGCGGGGCACAAGAGACCCAGTACTTC.

The V gene is TRBV18, the J gene TRBJ2-3; TRBD1 aligns across 12 bases. J lost 5 bases, V lost 0 bases, and 3 bases had no gene match. This CDR3 has 16 amino acids. CDR1 is KGHSH, CDR2 LQKENI, per germline. The CDR3 spells CASSPPGQGAEDTQYF. DNA of the CDR3: TGTGCCAGCTCACCACCGGGACAGGGGGCAGAAGATACGCAGTATTTT.